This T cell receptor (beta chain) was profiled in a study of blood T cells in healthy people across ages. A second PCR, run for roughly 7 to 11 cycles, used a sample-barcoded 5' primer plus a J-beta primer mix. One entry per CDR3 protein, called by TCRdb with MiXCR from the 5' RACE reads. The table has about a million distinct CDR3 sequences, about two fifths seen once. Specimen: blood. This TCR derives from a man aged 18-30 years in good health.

The CDR3 spells CSVEILLRSRGKIVNTEAFF. DNA for the CDR3: TGCAGCGTTGAGATTTTGTTGAGAAGCAGGGGAAAAATTGTGAACACTGAAGCTTTCTTT. The rearrangement joins TRBV29-1 to TRBJ1-1; D perhaps matches TRBD1 (6 bases). Germline CDR1 and CDR2: SQVTM and ANQGSEA. This CDR3 contains 20 residues. Trimming left V 3 bases short and J 0 bases short, with 29 bases between.